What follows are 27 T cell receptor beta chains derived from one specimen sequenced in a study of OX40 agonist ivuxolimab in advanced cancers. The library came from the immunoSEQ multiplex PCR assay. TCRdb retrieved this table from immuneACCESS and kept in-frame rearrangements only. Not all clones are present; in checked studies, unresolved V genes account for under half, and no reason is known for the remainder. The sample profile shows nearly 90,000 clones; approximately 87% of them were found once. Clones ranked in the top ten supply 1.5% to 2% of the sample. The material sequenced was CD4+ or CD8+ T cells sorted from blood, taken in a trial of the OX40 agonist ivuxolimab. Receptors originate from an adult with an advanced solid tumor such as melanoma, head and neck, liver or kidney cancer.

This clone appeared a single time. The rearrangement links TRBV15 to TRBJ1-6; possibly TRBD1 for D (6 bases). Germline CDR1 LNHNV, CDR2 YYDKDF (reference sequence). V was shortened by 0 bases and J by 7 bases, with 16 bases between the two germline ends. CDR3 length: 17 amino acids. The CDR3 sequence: CATSRDGPGTMNSPLHF. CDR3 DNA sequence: TGTGCCACCAGCAGAGATGGCCCCGGGACAATGAATTCACCCCTCCACTTT.

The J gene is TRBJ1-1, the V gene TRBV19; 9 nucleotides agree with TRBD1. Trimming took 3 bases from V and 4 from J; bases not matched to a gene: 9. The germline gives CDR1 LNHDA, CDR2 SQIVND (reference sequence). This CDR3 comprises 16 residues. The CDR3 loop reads CASSILPGQGLTEAFF. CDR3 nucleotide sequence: TGTGCCAGTAGTATTCTCCCGGGACAGGGCCTCACTGAAGCTTTCTTT.

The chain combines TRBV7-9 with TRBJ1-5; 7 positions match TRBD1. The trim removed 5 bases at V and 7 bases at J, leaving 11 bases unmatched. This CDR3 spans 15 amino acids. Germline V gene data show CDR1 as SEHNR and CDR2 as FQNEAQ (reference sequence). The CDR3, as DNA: TGTGCCAGCAGCCGATCGGACAGGCTGACGCAGCCCCAGCATTTT. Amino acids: CASSRSDRLTQPQHF. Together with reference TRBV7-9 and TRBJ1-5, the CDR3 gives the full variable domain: DTGVSQNPRHKITKRGQNVTFRCDPISEHNRLYWYRQTLGQGPEFLTYFQNEAQLEKSRLLSDRFSAERPKGSFSTLEIQRTEQGDSAMYLCASSRSDRLTQPQHFGDGTRLSIL.

The DNA for the CDR3 is TGTGCCTGGAGTGTAGGACGTTCCGGAAACACCATATATTTT. Amino acids: CAWSVGRSGNTIYF. This sequence joins TRBV30 and TRBJ1-3; no firm D call. V lost 0 bases to trimming and J lost 4 bases, with 10 bases between them. The germline CDR1 and CDR2 sequences are GTSNPN and SVGIG (reference sequence). The CDR3 is 14 residues long. Based on the CDR3 plus reference TRBV30 and TRBJ1-3, the full variable domain is SQTIHQWPATLVQPVGSPLSLECTVEGTSNPNLYWYRQAAGRGLQLLFYSVGIGQISSEVPQNLSASRPQDRQFILSSKKLLLSDSGFYLCAWSVGRSGNTIYFGEGSWLTVV.

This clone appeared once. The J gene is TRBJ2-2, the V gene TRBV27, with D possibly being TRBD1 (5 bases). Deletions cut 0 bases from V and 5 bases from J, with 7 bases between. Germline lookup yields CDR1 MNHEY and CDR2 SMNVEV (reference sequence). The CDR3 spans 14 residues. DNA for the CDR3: TGTGCCAGCAGTTTATCTCCAGGGACCGGGGAGCTGTTTTTT. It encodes CASSLSPGTGELFF.

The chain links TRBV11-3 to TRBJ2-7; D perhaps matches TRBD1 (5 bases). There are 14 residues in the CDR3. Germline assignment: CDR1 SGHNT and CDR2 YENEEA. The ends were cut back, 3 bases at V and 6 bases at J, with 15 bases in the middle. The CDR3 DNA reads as TGTGCCAGCAGCTTGGGGATATCTGGGGCCGAGCAGTACTTC. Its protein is CASSLGISGAEQYF.

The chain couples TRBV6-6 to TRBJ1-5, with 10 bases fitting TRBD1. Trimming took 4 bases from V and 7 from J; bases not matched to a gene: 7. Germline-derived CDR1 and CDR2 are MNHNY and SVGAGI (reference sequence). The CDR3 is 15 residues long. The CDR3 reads CASSSDRGQGQPQHF. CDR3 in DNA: TGTGCCAGCAGTTCCGACAGGGGGCAGGGACAGCCCCAGCATTTT.

For the CDR3, the DNA is TGTGCCAGCAGCTTGTCGGCGGAATTCTACGAGCAGTACTTC. Translated: CASSLSAEFYEQYF. The chain carries TRBV5-6 and TRBJ2-7; D is undetermined. The CDR3 extends over 14 amino acids. The germline V gene encodes CDR1 SGHDT and CDR2 YYEEEE. Deletions cut 1 base from V and 3 bases from J, with 11 bases between.

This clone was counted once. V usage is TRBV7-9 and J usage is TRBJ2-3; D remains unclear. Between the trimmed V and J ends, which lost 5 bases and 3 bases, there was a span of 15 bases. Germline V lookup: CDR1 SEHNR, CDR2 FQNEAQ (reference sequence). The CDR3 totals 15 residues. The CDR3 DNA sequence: TGTGCCAGCAGCCTGGGTCTCGGGTGGACAGATACGCAGTATTTT. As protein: CASSLGLGWTDTQYF. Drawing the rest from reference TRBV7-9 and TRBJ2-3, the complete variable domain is DTGVSQNPRHKITKRGQNVTFRCDPISEHNRLYWYRQTLGQGPEFLTYFQNEAQLEKSRLLSDRFSAERPKGSFSTLEIQRTEQGDSAMYLCASSLGLGWTDTQYFGPGTRLTVL.

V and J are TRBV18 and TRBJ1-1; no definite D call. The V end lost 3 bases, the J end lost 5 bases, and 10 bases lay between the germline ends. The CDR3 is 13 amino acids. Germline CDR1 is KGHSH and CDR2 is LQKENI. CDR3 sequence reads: CASSPGVGTEAFF. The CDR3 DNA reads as TGTGCCAGCTCACCCGGGGTGGGGACTGAAGCTTTCTTT.

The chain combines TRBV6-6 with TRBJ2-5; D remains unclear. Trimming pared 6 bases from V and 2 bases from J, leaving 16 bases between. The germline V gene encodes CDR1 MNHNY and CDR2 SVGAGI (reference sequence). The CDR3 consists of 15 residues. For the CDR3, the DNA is TGTGCCAGCAGGCCCACCTATGGCGGTCAAGAGACCCAGTACTTC. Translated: CASRPTYGGQETQYF.

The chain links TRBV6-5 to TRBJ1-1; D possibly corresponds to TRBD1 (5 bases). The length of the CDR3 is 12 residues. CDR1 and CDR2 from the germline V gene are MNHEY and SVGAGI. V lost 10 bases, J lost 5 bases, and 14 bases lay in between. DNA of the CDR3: TGTGCCACGGGGGTAGGGTATACTGAAGCTTTCTTT. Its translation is CATGVGYTEAFF.

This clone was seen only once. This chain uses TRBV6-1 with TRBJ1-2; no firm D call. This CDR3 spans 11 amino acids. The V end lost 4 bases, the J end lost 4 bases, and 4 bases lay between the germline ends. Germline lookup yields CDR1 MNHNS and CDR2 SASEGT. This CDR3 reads CASSGAYGYTF. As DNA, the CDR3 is TGTGCCAGCAGTGGAGCCTATGGCTACACCTTC.

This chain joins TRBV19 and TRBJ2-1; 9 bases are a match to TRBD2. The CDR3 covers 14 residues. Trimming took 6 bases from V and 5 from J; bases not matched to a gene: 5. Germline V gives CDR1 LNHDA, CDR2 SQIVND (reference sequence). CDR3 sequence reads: CASSGGGADNEQFF. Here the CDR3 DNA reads TGTGCCAGTAGCGGCGGGGGGGCCGACAATGAGCAGTTCTTC. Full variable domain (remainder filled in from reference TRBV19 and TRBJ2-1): DGGITQSPKYLFRKEGQNVTLSCEQNLNHDAMYWYRQDPGQGLRLIYYSQIVNDFQKGDIAEGYSVSREKKESFPLTVTSAQKNPTAFYLCASSGGGADNEQFFGPGTRLTVL.

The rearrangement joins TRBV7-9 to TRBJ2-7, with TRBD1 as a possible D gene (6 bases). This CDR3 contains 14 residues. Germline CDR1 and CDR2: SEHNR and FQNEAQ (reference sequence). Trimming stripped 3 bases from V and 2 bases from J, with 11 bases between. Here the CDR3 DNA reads TGTGCCAGCAGCTTGGGGGACAATACCTACGAGCAGTACTTC. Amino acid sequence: CASSLGDNTYEQYF.

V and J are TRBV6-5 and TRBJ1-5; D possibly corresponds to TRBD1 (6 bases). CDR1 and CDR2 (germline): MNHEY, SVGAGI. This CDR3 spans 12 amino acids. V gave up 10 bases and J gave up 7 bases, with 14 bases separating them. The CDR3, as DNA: TGTGCCACAGGGACACCCGGGCAGCCCCAGCATTTT. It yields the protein CATGTPGQPQHF.

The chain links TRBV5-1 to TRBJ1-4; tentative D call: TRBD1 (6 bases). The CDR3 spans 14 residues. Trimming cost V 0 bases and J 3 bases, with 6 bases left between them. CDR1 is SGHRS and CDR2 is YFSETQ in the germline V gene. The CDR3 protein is CASSLGGPNEKLFF. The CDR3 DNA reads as TGCGCCAGCAGCTTGGGGGGGCCTAATGAAAAACTGTTTTTT. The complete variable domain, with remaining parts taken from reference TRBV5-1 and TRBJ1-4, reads KAGVTQTPRYLIKTRGQQVTLSCSPISGHRSVSWYQQTPGQGLQFLFEYFSETQRNKGNFPGRFSGRQFSNSRSEMNVSTLELGDSALYLCASSLGGPNEKLFFGSGTQLSVL.

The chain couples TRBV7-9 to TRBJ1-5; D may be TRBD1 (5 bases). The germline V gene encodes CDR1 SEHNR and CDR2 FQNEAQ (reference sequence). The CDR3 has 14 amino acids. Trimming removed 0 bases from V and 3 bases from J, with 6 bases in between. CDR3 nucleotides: TGTGCCAGCAGCTTAGCGACAGTCAATCAGCCCCAGCATTTT. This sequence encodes CASSLATVNQPQHF.

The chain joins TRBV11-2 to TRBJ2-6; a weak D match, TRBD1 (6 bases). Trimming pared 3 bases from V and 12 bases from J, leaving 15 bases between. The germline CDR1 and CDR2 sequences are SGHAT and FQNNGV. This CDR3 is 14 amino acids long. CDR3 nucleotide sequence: TGTGCCAGCAGCTTGGAACAGGGTTCCATCGTCCTGACTTTC. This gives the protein CASSLEQGSIVLTF.

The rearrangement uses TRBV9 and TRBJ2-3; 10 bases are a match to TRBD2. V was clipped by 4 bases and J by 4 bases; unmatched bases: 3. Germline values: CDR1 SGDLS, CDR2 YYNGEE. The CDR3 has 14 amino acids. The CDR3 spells CASSSGLAADTQYF. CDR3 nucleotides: TGTGCCAGCAGCTCCGGACTAGCGGCAGATACGCAGTATTTT. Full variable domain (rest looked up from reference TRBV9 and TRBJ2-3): DSGVTQTPKHLITATGQRVTLRCSPRSGDLSVYWYQQSLDQGLQFLIQYYNGEERAKGNILERFSAQQFPDLHSELNLSSLELGDSALYFCASSSGLAADTQYFGPGTRLTVL.

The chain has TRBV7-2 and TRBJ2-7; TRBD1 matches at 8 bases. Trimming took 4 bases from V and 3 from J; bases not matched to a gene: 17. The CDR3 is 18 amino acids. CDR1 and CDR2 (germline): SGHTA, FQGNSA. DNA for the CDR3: TGTGCCAGCAGCTCCCTTCTGTTTACCGGGACAGGTGACTACGAGCAGTACTTC. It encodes CASSSLLFTGTGDYEQYF.

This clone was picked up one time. The CDR3: CASSLSQAGDKKYF. CDR3 in DNA: TGCGCCAGCAGCTTGAGCCAGGCAGGGGACAAAAAGTACTTC. The rearrangement links TRBV5-1 to TRBJ2-7, with a weak D call TRBD1 (6 bases). Trimming pared 1 base from V and 11 bases from J, leaving 19 bases between. The CDR3 length is 14 residues. Germline V lookup: CDR1 SGHRS, CDR2 YFSETQ.

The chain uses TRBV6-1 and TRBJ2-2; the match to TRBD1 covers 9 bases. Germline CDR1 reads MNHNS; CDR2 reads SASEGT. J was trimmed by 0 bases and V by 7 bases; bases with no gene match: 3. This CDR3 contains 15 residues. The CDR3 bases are TGTGCCAGCATTCGGACAGGGGCGAACACCGGGGAGCTGTTTTTT. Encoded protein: CASIRTGANTGELFF.

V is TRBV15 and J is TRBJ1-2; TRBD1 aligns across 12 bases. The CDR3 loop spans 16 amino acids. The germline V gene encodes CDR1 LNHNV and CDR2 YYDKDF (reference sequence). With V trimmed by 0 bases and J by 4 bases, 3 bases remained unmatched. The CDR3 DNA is TGTGCCACCAGCAGAGAGCCGGGACAGGGGGCCTATGGCTACACCTTC. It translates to CATSREPGQGAYGYTF.

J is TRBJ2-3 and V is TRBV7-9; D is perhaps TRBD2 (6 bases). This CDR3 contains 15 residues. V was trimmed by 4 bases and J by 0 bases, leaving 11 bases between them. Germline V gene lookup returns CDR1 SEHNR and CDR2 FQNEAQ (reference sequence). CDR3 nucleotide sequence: TGTGCCAGCAGCTCCCTAGCGTTTAGCACAGATACGCAGTATTTT. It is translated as CASSSLAFSTDTQYF. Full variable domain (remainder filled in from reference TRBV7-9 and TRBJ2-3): DTGVSQNPRHKITKRGQNVTFRCDPISEHNRLYWYRQTLGQGPEFLTYFQNEAQLEKSRLLSDRFSAERPKGSFSTLEIQRTEQGDSAMYLCASSSLAFSTDTQYFGPGTRLTVL.

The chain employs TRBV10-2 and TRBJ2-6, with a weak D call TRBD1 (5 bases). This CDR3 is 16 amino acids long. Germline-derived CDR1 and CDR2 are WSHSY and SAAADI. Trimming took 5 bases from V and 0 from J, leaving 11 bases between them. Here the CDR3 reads CASSIDRRSGANVLTF. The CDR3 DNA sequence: TGCGCCAGCAGTATAGACAGACGCTCTGGGGCCAACGTCCTGACTTTC.

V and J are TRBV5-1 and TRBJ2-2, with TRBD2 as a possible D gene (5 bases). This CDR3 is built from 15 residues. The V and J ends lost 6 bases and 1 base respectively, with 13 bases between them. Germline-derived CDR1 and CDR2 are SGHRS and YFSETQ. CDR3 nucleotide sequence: TGCGCCAGCACCCCAGGTGGAGGGAACACCGGGGAGCTGTTTTTT. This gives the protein CASTPGGGNTGELFF.